Shown below are 28 T cell receptor beta chains from a single sample sequenced in a study of blood T cell repertoires in COVID-19. Measured with immunoSEQ multiplex PCR; TCRdb has only the in-frame clones, and not every one. The sample includes 100,000 or so clones, around 76% of them seen just once. The sample consisted of peripheral blood. The receptors stem from a man older than 75 with acute or convalescent COVID-19.

This clone was observed a single time. This chain uses TRBV9 with TRBJ2-1, with 7 bases matching TRBD1. The CDR3 length is 15 residues. Germline trimming cut 3 bases from V and 0 bases from J; bases unmatched to any gene: 3. Germline loops: CDR1 SGDLS, CDR2 YYNGEE. The DNA of the CDR3 is TGTGCCAGCAGCGCTAGACAGGGCTCCTACAATGAGCAGTTCTTC. This gives the protein CASSARQGSYNEQFF.

This clone was seen just once. The chain is built from TRBV9 and TRBJ2-1; D may be TRBD2 (6 bases). The CDR3 covers 15 residues. V dropped 3 bases and J dropped 5 bases, with 15 bases sitting between them. The germline V gene has CDR1 SGDLS and CDR2 YYNGEE. This CDR3 reads CASSGAGVGDNEQFF. The CDR3 DNA follows: TGTGCCAGCAGCGGAGCGGGTGTGGGGGACAATGAGCAGTTCTTC. Variable domain in full (rest from reference TRBV9 and TRBJ2-1): DSGVTQTPKHLITATGQRVTLRCSPRSGDLSVYWYQQSLDQGLQFLIQYYNGEERAKGNILERFSAQQFPDLHSELNLSSLELGDSALYFCASSGAGVGDNEQFFGPGTRLTVL.

This clone is a singleton in its sample. The CDR3 DNA follows: TGCAGCGTTGGTGTGGGGAGGCTCGAGCAGTACTTC. It yields the protein CSVGVGRLEQYF. The J gene is TRBJ2-7, the V gene TRBV29-1; the D gene is possibly TRBD2 (6 bases). V dropped 4 bases and J dropped 6 bases, with 13 bases sitting between them. Germline V lookup: CDR1 SQVTM, CDR2 ANQGSEA. CDR3 size: 12 residues.

This chain uses TRBV30 with TRBJ2-2; 7 bases are a match to TRBD1. From germline, CDR1 is GTSNPN and CDR2 SVGIG (reference sequence). V was clipped by 5 bases and J by 5 bases; unmatched bases: 11. The CDR3 is made up of 15 amino acids. Here the CDR3 reads CAWEEGTVRTGELFF. The CDR3 DNA follows: TGTGCCTGGGAAGAGGGGACAGTAAGAACCGGGGAGCTGTTTTTT.

In its sample, this clone was seen a few times. The gene calls are TRBV5-4 and TRBJ1-6; tentative D call: TRBD1 (5 bases). Deletions cut 0 bases from V and 7 bases from J, with 11 bases between. Germline V gene sequence: CDR1 SGHNT, CDR2 YYREEE (reference sequence). The CDR3 has 15 amino acids. CDR3 sequence (DNA): TGTGCCAGCAGCTTGGGGCGCCAGGGAAATTCACCCCTCCACTTT. Protein: CASSLGRQGNSPLHF.

The gene calls are TRBV7-9 and TRBJ2-1; 10 nucleotides match TRBD2. The junction had 11 bases not matched to a gene; V was cut back by 3 bases and J by 6 bases. The V gene's germline CDR1 is SEHNR and CDR2 FQNEAQ (reference sequence). The CDR3 has 17 amino acids. As DNA, the CDR3 is TGTGCCAGCAGCTTCCTAAGGACTAGCGGCGCTACCAATGAGCAGTTCTTC. It is translated as CASSFLRTSGATNEQFF.

The rearrangement uses TRBV6-2 or TRBV6-3 and TRBJ1-2; D not certain. The CDR3 contains 11 residues. The V gene's germline CDR1 is MNHEY and CDR2 SVGEGT. Trimming removed 5 bases at V and 4 bases at J, with 5 bases between. CDR3: CASSQSYGYTF. CDR3 bases: TGTGCCAGCAGTCAGTCCTATGGCTACACCTTC.

This chain joins TRBV20-1 and TRBJ2-1; no definite D call. In germline, CDR1 is DFQATT, CDR2 SNEGSKA (reference sequence). The CDR3 runs to 11 residues. V was shortened by 6 bases and J by 6 bases, with 9 bases between the two germline ends. The CDR3 bases are TGCAGTGCCCGTCCCCTCAATGAGCAGTTCTTC. It encodes CSARPLNEQFF.

The J gene is TRBJ2-7, the V gene TRBV5-1; no reliable D call. V dropped 1 base and J dropped 6 bases, with 14 bases sitting between them. There are 14 residues in the CDR3. Per the germline V gene, CDR1 is SGHRS and CDR2 is YFSETQ. CDR3 loop: CASSLSRPAGEQYF. CDR3 coding DNA: TGCGCCAGCAGCTTGAGCCGCCCAGCAGGCGAGCAGTACTTC.

The rearrangement links TRBV24-1 to TRBJ2-2; the match to TRBD2 covers 7 bases. Germline loops: CDR1 KGHDR, CDR2 SFDVKD. This CDR3 region has 17 residues. V dropped 4 bases and J dropped 1; count of bases not matched to a gene: 8. The CDR3 loop is CATSDWGGSRNTGELFF. DNA for the CDR3: TGTGCCACCAGTGACTGGGGGGGGTCCCGGAACACCGGGGAGCTGTTTTTT.

The genes are TRBV12-3 or TRBV12-4 and TRBJ1-5; D uncertain. V lost 3 bases and J 7 bases, leaving 7 bases between the germline ends. The CDR3 totals 12 residues. As DNA, the CDR3 is TGTGCCAGCAGTTTTGTGAGGCAGCCCCAGCATTTT. Translation: CASSFVRQPQHF.

This clone came up a few times. This chain links TRBV28 with TRBJ1-5; 7 bases match TRBD1. J lost 2 bases, V lost 5 bases, and 6 bases had no gene match. CDR1 is MDHEN, CDR2 SYDVKM, per germline. The CDR3 spans 15 residues. The CDR3 DNA reads TGTGCCAGCAGTCCGACAGGGTCGGGCAATCAGCCCCAGCATTTT. This encodes CASSPTGSGNQPQHF.

The rearrangement links TRBV10-3 to TRBJ1-2; D is unclear. Per germline, CDR1 ENHRY and CDR2 SYGVKD. This CDR3 region has 14 residues. With 1 base removed from V and 4 bases from J, the gap between germline ends came to 10 bases. The chain's CDR3 is CAISELEGTYGYTF. The CDR3 DNA is TGTGCCATCAGTGAGTTAGAGGGTACCTATGGCTACACCTTC.

The rearrangement links TRBV5-1 to TRBJ2-2; D remains unclear. CDR3 length: 14 amino acids. Germline V gene sequence: CDR1 SGHRS, CDR2 YFSETQ. Trimming pared 0 bases from V and 2 bases from J, leaving 5 bases between. The CDR3, as DNA: TGCGCCAGCAGCTTGGGGCATAACACCGGGGAGCTGTTTTTT. Protein: CASSLGHNTGELFF. The full variable domain, its missing parts supplied by reference TRBV5-1 and TRBJ2-2, is KAGVTQTPRYLIKTRGQQVTLSCSPISGHRSVSWYQQTPGQGLQFLFEYFSETQRNKGNFPGRFSGRQFSNSRSEMNVSTLELGDSALYLCASSLGHNTGELFFGEGSRLTVL.

The chain uses TRBV6-5 and TRBJ2-1, with 9 bases aligning to TRBD1. V trimming: 2 bases; J trimming: 7 bases; junction bases outside the gene matches: 3. The CDR3 consists of 14 residues. Germline V gene sequence: CDR1 MNHEY, CDR2 SVGAGI. The DNA of the CDR3 is TGTGCCAGCAGTTACACGACAGGGGGAAATGAGCAGTTCTTC. Translating gives CASSYTTGGNEQFF.

This rearrangement joins TRBV7-2 to TRBJ2-5, with D perhaps matching TRBD2 (6 bases). V lost 7 bases, J lost 5 bases, and 20 bases lay in between. The CDR3 length is 15 residues. CDR1 SGHTA and CDR2 FQGNSA come from the germline V gene. The CDR3 coding sequence is TGTGCCAGCAATTGGAGGGTCGGGCCGGGGGAGACCCAGTACTTC. This encodes CASNWRVGPGETQYF.

The chain has TRBV19 and TRBJ2-1; 11 bases map to TRBD2. Germline values: CDR1 LNHDA, CDR2 SQIVND (reference sequence). The CDR3 is 16 residues long. V trimming: 5 bases; J trimming: 7 bases; junction bases outside the gene matches: 10. CDR3 coding DNA: TGTGCCAGTAGTGTGGAGCTAGCGGGAGGCATAAATGAGCAGTTCTTC. Translating gives CASSVELAGGINEQFF.

The chain has TRBV21-1 and TRBJ1-2. TRBV21-1 is labeled a pseudogene. The CDR3 totals 13 residues. CDR3: CASTKEETYGYTF. CDR3 bases: TGTGCCAGCACTAAGGAGGAGACGTATGGCTACACCTTC.

Of note for this clone: Other DNA sequences in this sample translate to the same CDR3. The gene calls are TRBV30 and TRBJ2-7; 8 nucleotides line up with TRBD2. V trimming: 4 bases; J trimming: 12 bases; junction bases outside the gene matches: 11. CDR3 length equals 12 residues. The germline CDR1 and CDR2 sequences are GTSNPN and SVGIG (reference sequence). CDR3 sequence: CAWMPLAGTRYF. CDR3 nucleotide sequence: TGTGCCTGGATGCCCCTAGCGGGTACCCGGTACTTC. The full variable domain, in which reference TRBV30 and TRBJ2-7 provide the parts outside the CDR3, is SQTIHQWPATLVQPVGSPLSLECTVEGTSNPNLYWYRQAAGRGLQLLFYSVGIGQISSEVPQNLSASRPQDRQFILSSKKLLLSDSGFYLCAWMPLAGTRYFGPGTRLTVT.

V gene TRBV11-2 combines with J gene TRBJ1-5; no clear D. The CDR3 consists of 12 residues. Germline CDR1 is SGHAT and CDR2 is FQNNGV. With 3 bases removed from V and 4 bases from J, the gap between germline ends came to 4 bases. CDR3 sequence: CASSFLNQPQHF. The CDR3 nucleotides read TGTGCCAGCAGCTTCCTTAATCAGCCCCAGCATTTT.

The rearrangement links TRBV12-3 or TRBV12-4 to TRBJ1-2, with D hard to call. The CDR3 totals 12 residues. V shed 4 bases and J shed 4 bases, with 7 bases lying between them. The CDR3 coding sequence is TGTGCCAGCAGTTCAGACATCTATGGCTACACCTTC. Its protein product is CASSSDIYGYTF.

The chain couples TRBV6-5 to TRBJ1-6, with D possibly being TRBD1 (6 bases). In germline, CDR1 is MNHEY, CDR2 SVGAGI. CDR3 length: 14 amino acids. V lost 6 bases to trimming and J lost 4 bases, with 10 bases between them. DNA of the CDR3: TGTGCCAGCAGATCACAGGGATATAATTCACCCCTCCACTTT. Translation gives CASRSQGYNSPLHF.

The DNA of the CDR3 is TGTGCCAGCAGTAGCGGGAAGAAGACCCAGTACTTC. Translating it yields CASSSGKKTQYF. The chain carries TRBV28 and TRBJ2-5; 7 bases match TRBD2. Germline V lookup: CDR1 MDHEN, CDR2 SYDVKM. This CDR3 has 12 amino acids. The junction had 3 bases not matched to a gene; V was cut back by 5 bases and J by 6 bases.

The chain carries TRBV2 and TRBJ2-7; D possibly corresponds to TRBD2 (6 bases). This CDR3 contains 15 residues. V gave up 0 bases and J gave up 4 bases, with 13 bases separating them. CDR1 and CDR2 (germline): SNHLY, FYNNEI. As DNA, the CDR3 is TGTGCCAGCAGTGAAGCGTCAGGGACTTTATACGAGCAGTACTTC. Its translation: CASSEASGTLYEQYF.

CDR3 nucleotides: TGTGCCAGCAGTAATAGCGGGGGGGCCAAGTTCTTC. Its protein product is CASSNSGGAKFF. The chain has TRBV3-1 (or the pseudogene TRBV3-2) and TRBJ2-1; 11 bases agree with TRBD2. J gave up 14 bases and V 6 bases, and 6 bases lay outside the gene matches. The V gene's germline CDR1 is LGHDT and CDR2 YNNKEL (reference sequence). The CDR3 spans 12 residues.

This clone has a handful of counts. The chain recombines TRBV9 with TRBJ1-6; TRBD1 agrees at 11 bases. The V and J ends lost 3 bases and 7 bases, in that order; junction bases with no gene match: 9. From germline, CDR1 is SGDLS and CDR2 YYNGEE. This CDR3 has 17 residues. This chain's CDR3 is CASSADRGQYGNSPLHF. CDR3 DNA: TGTGCCAGCAGCGCGGACAGGGGGCAGTACGGCAATTCACCCCTCCACTTT.

V and J are TRBV5-4 and TRBJ1-1; 8 nucleotides align to TRBD1. CDR1 is SGHNT, CDR2 YYREEE, per germline (reference sequence). The CDR3 runs 15 residues. V shed 2 bases and J 1 base; nucleotides not matched to a gene: 4. The CDR3 DNA follows: TGTGCCAGCAGCTTAAGGACAGGGTCGAACACTGAAGCTTTCTTT. This gives the protein CASSLRTGSNTEAFF.

Only a few counts were recorded for this clone. The V and J genes are TRBV7-8 and TRBJ2-5; no firm D call. The CDR3 contains 12 residues. Per the germline V gene, CDR1 is SGHVS and CDR2 is FQNEAQ. V shed 1 base and J shed 5 bases, with 5 bases lying between them. The CDR3 DNA is TGTGCCAGCAGCTTAGGTCCGGAGACCCAGTACTTC. This sequence encodes CASSLGPETQYF.